Included here is one T cell receptor beta chain sequence, with context. Its target is unknown. This sample was included in a study of T-cell memory formation after mild COVID-19. Study at large: The two donors had largely donor-specific TCR clusters. Study-level points and caveats: Cross-reactive memory apparently joined, as some responding clones appeared in pre-infection memory.

Employing constant-segment primers, 5'RACE generated TCR alpha and TCR beta cDNA libraries bearing sample barcodes and UMIs. TCRdb used MiXCR to reprocess the 5' RACE reads, holding one entry per CDR3 protein. The data hold around 110,000 distinct CDR3 sequences, with roughly 12% observed a single time. The CDR3 length is 15 residues. Trimming shortened V by 2 bases and J by 1 base, and 12 bases separated the two germline ends. Germline V gives CDR1 MNHEY, CDR2 SVGAGI. This sequence originates from an adult woman who had mild COVID-19 (a few samples of this study predate the infection). Cell type and time point are not known. The sequencing sample was made of PBMCs or a T cell subset sorted from them (not recorded which). The chain couples TRBV6-5 to TRBJ2-7; D might be TRBD1 or TRBD2, each matching 6 bases. The CDR3 loop is CASSYGGTPSYEQYF. CDR3 bases: TGTGCCAGCAGTTACGGCGGGACACCGTCCTACGAGCAGTACTTC.